Below are 27 T cell receptor beta chains sequenced from a single sample in a study of blood T cell repertoires in COVID-19. Measured with immunoSEQ multiplex PCR; TCRdb has only the in-frame clones, and not every one. The table lists under 30,000 clones, about 89% of them singletons. Sequences were obtained from peripheral blood. These TCRs come from a human donor with active COVID-19. The donor label of this sample is uncertain.

This sequence joins TRBV20-1 and TRBJ2-1; D might be TRBD2 (6 bases). V was clipped by 6 bases and J by 14 bases, with 17 bases between them. This CDR3 spans 11 amino acids. Germline V gene sequence: CDR1 DFQATT, CDR2 SNEGSKA (reference sequence). The CDR3 sequence: CSARRERVEFF. The CDR3 DNA reads as TGCAGTGCGCGACGGGAGCGAGTCGAGTTCTTC.

The chain combines TRBV13 with TRBJ2-7; D perhaps matches TRBD2 (6 bases). The germline CDR1 and CDR2 sequences are PRHDT and FYEKMQ (reference sequence). CDR3 length equals 13 residues. Trimming took off 3 bases at V and 6 bases at J, with 12 bases between the two ends. CDR3 residues: CASSLAGLGEQYF. The DNA of the CDR3 is TGTGCCAGCAGCTTGGCGGGATTGGGCGAGCAGTACTTC.

The chain employs TRBV10-3 and TRBJ2-2; no definite D call. The length of the CDR3 is 11 residues. Germline V gene data show CDR1 as ENHRY and CDR2 as SYGVKD. V gave up 8 bases and J gave up 3 bases, with 4 bases separating them. DNA for the CDR3: TGTGCCATCCGCGACACCGGGGAGCTGTTTTTT. Translating it yields CAIRDTGELFF.

V usage is TRBV2 and J usage is TRBJ1-3, with D possibly matching TRBD1 (5 bases). CDR3 size: 16 residues. The germline gives CDR1 SNHLY, CDR2 FYNNEI. Trimming cost V 6 bases and J 0 bases, with 15 bases left between them. The CDR3: CASRPDRSSSGNTIYF. In DNA, the CDR3 is TGTGCCAGCAGACCAGACAGATCCAGCTCTGGAAACACCATATATTTT.

The rearrangement links TRBV19 to TRBJ1-3, with D possibly being TRBD1 (5 bases). Trimming stripped 6 bases from V and 0 bases from J, with 24 bases between. The length of the CDR3 is 19 residues. The germline gives CDR1 LNHDA, CDR2 SQIVND (reference sequence). CDR3 sequence: CASRSPADSPILSGNTIYF. CDR3 nucleotide sequence: TGTGCCAGTAGATCACCCGCCGACAGTCCAATCCTCTCTGGAAACACCATATATTTT.

V usage is TRBV30 and J usage is TRBJ1-4; 7 bases fit TRBD1. Germline V gene lookup returns CDR1 GTSNPN and CDR2 SVGIG (reference sequence). The CDR3 length is 14 residues. The V and J ends lost 5 bases and 3 bases, in that order; junction bases with no gene match: 6. CDR3 DNA sequence: TGTGCCTGGGGAACAGGGGTGGCTAATGAAAAACTGTTTTTT. As protein: CAWGTGVANEKLFF. The complete variable domain, with remaining parts taken from reference TRBV30 and TRBJ1-4, reads SQTIHQWPATLVQPVGSPLSLECTVEGTSNPNLYWYRQAAGRGLQLLFYSVGIGQISSEVPQNLSASRPQDRQFILSSKKLLLSDSGFYLCAWGTGVANEKLFFGSGTQLSVL.

The V gene is TRBV4-3, the J gene TRBJ2-1, with D possibly TRBD2 on 6 matching bases. V shed 1 base and J shed 6 bases, with 25 bases lying between them. The V gene's germline CDR1 is LGHNA and CDR2 YSLEER. The CDR3 runs to 19 residues. CDR3 nucleotides: TGCGCCAGCAGCCAAGGGAATAGTGGAGGAGGGCGAGCCCTCAATGAGCAGTTCTTC. This gives the protein CASSQGNSGGGRALNEQFF.

The CDR3 bases are TGTGCCAGCAGTGAAGCAAGGACTAGCGGGGAAGATGAGCAGTTCTTC. Translating gives CASSEARTSGEDEQFF. The V call is TRBV6-1, the J call TRBJ2-1; TRBD2 aligns across 12 bases. Germline V gene data show CDR1 as MNHNS and CDR2 as SASEGT. The CDR3 runs to 16 residues. V lost 0 bases to trimming and J lost 8 bases; unmatched junction nucleotides: 5.

This clone was seen a few times. The chain has TRBV5-1 and TRBJ1-1; TRBD1 matches 8 bases. The trim removed 3 bases at V and 4 bases at J, leaving 5 bases unmatched. CDR3 size: 14 residues. From germline, CDR1 is SGHRS and CDR2 YFSETQ. The CDR3 DNA reads as TGCGCCAGCAGCTCTGACAGGGGAGGCACTGAAGCTTTCTTT. This sequence encodes CASSSDRGGTEAFF. The full variable domain, rest sourced from reference TRBV5-1 and TRBJ1-1, is KAGVTQTPRYLIKTRGQQVTLSCSPISGHRSVSWYQQTPGQGLQFLFEYFSETQRNKGNFPGRFSGRQFSNSRSEMNVSTLELGDSALYLCASSSDRGGTEAFFGQGTRLTVV.

This clone was counted a few times. The chain uses TRBV6-5 and TRBJ1-5; 9 nucleotides agree with TRBD1. Germline-derived CDR1 and CDR2 are MNHEY and SVGAGI. The CDR3 has 15 amino acids. V trimming: 6 bases; J trimming: 2 bases; junction bases outside the gene matches: 5. CDR3 amino acids: CASRIQGAGNQPQHF. The CDR3 bases are TGTGCCAGCAGGATACAGGGGGCCGGCAATCAGCCCCAGCATTTT.

This clone has just one count. This chain uses TRBV7-9 with TRBJ1-6, with 8 bases that match TRBD1. CDR3 length: 16 amino acids. V lost 10 bases, J lost 6 bases, and 14 bases stayed unmatched. Germline CDR1 and CDR2: SEHNR and FQNEAQ (reference sequence). The chain's CDR3 is CATRRPGGQGNSPLHF. The CDR3 coding sequence is TGTGCCACAAGGCGACCGGGTGGACAGGGTAATTCACCCCTCCACTTT.

V gene TRBV28 combines with J gene TRBJ1-4, with D unclear. The ends were cut back, 2 bases at V and 0 bases at J, with 10 bases in the middle. This CDR3 region has 16 residues. The germline V gene has CDR1 MDHEN and CDR2 SYDVKM. The CDR3 is CASSLGLIATNEKLFF. The CDR3 DNA reads as TGTGCCAGCAGTTTAGGCCTCATTGCAACTAATGAAAAACTGTTTTTT. The full variable domain, in which reference TRBV28 and TRBJ1-4 provide the parts outside the CDR3, is DVKVTQSSRYLVKRTGEKVFLECVQDMDHENMFWYRQDPGLGLRLIYFSYDVKMKEKGDIPEGYSVSREKKERFSLILESASTNQTSMYLCASSLGLIATNEKLFFGSGTQLSVL.

This clone was found once. The genes are TRBV29-1 and TRBJ1-2; 8 bases line up with TRBD1. The CDR3 contains 11 residues. The V and J ends lost 7 bases and 4 bases, in that order; junction bases with no gene match: 2. CDR1 and CDR2 from the germline V gene are SQVTM and ANQGSEA. CDR3 residues: CSAGQGYGYTF. In DNA form, the CDR3 reads TGCAGCGCTGGACAGGGCTATGGCTACACCTTC.

The CDR3 protein is CASSLYRGTEAFF. CDR3 DNA: TGTGCCAGCAGTTTATACAGGGGCACTGAAGCTTTCTTT. The rearrangement joins TRBV27 to TRBJ1-1; 7 nucleotides agree with TRBD1. Trimming took 1 base from V and 4 from J; bases not matched to a gene: 0. Germline V gives CDR1 MNHEY, CDR2 SMNVEV (reference sequence). CDR3 size: 13 residues.

J is TRBJ1-1 and V is TRBV7-3; D might be TRBD1 (5 bases). The CDR3 consists of 13 residues. V was shortened by 2 bases and J by 1 base, with 5 bases between the two germline ends. Germline lookup yields CDR1 SGHTA and CDR2 FQGTGA. Here the CDR3 reads CASSLDRNTEAFF. The CDR3 DNA reads TGTGCCAGCAGCTTAGACAGGAACACTGAAGCTTTCTTT.

The CDR3 protein is CASSSWAGENTEAFF. CDR3 bases: TGTGCCAGCAGCTCGTGGGCCGGGGAGAACACTGAAGCTTTCTTT. This chain uses TRBV7-9 with TRBJ1-1; D remains unclear. This CDR3 contains 15 residues. Germline CDR1 SEHNR, CDR2 FQNEAQ (reference sequence). Trimming shortened V by 4 bases and J by 1 base, and 13 bases separated the two germline ends. Complete variable domain (other parts from reference TRBV7-9 and TRBJ1-1): DTGVSQNPRHKITKRGQNVTFRCDPISEHNRLYWYRQTLGQGPEFLTYFQNEAQLEKSRLLSDRFSAERPKGSFSTLEIQRTEQGDSAMYLCASSSWAGENTEAFFGQGTRLTVV.

The rearrangement links TRBV27 to TRBJ2-2; D possibly corresponds to TRBD1 (5 bases). V was cut by 10 bases and J by 3 bases, with 18 bases left in between. The V gene's germline CDR1 is MNHEY and CDR2 SMNVEV (reference sequence). The CDR3 sequence is 15 residues long. CDR3 loop: CANRTRDGDTGELFF. The CDR3 nucleotides are TGTGCCAACCGGACCAGGGATGGTGACACCGGGGAGCTGTTTTTT.

The V gene is TRBV20-1, the J gene TRBJ1-1; 9 nucleotides match TRBD1. The CDR3 runs to 14 residues. Trimming cost V 3 bases and J 4 bases; bases outside gene matches: 6. CDR1 and CDR2 (germline): DFQATT, SNEGSKA (reference sequence). CDR3 residues: CSASSGQGFTEAFF. The CDR3 nucleotides read TGCAGTGCTAGTTCGGGACAGGGATTCACTGAAGCTTTCTTT.

The V and J genes are TRBV5-1 and TRBJ2-7; 11 nucleotides align to TRBD1. Trimming cost V 0 bases and J 3 bases; bases outside gene matches: 2. Germline V gives CDR1 SGHRS, CDR2 YFSETQ. The CDR3 contains 15 residues. In DNA form, the CDR3 reads TGCGCCAGCAGCTTGGGAGGGACAGGGGGCTACGAGCAGTACTTC. Translation: CASSLGGTGGYEQYF. Full variable domain (missing parts from reference TRBV5-1 and TRBJ2-7): KAGVTQTPRYLIKTRGQQVTLSCSPISGHRSVSWYQQTPGQGLQFLFEYFSETQRNKGNFPGRFSGRQFSNSRSEMNVSTLELGDSALYLCASSLGGTGGYEQYFGPGTRLTVT.

This clone was seen only a few times. The V gene is TRBV2, the J gene TRBJ1-5; D is undetermined. Germline V lookup: CDR1 SNHLY, CDR2 FYNNEI. Trimming shortened V by 9 bases and J by 5 bases, and 20 bases separated the two germline ends. There are 15 residues in the CDR3. CDR3 region: CASRRRRGTYQPQHF. CDR3 in DNA: TGTGCCAGTCGACGCCGGCGGGGAACCTATCAGCCCCAGCATTTT. Drawing the rest from reference TRBV2 and TRBJ1-5, the complete variable domain is EPEVTQTPSHQVTQMGQEVILRCVPISNHLYFYWYRQILGQKVEFLVSFYNNEISEKSEIFDDQFSVERPDGSNFTLKIRSTKLEDSAMYFCASRRRRGTYQPQHFGDGTRLSIL.

The CDR3 DNA follows: TGTGCCAGCCGGAGAGCAGGGTCCTACGAGCAGTACTTC. Its protein is CASRRAGSYEQYF. The chain carries TRBV6-5 and TRBJ2-7; D is perhaps TRBD1 (5 bases). In germline, CDR1 is MNHEY, CDR2 SVGAGI. V was cut by 8 bases and J by 1 base, with 12 bases left in between. The CDR3 sequence is 13 residues long.

The chain carries TRBV7-2 and TRBJ1-1; 9 bases fit TRBD1. With V trimmed by 6 bases and J by 3 bases, 5 bases remained unmatched. Germline V gene sequence: CDR1 SGHTA, CDR2 FQGNSA. The CDR3 is 14 residues long. In DNA, the CDR3 is TGTGCCAGCAGGTTTACAGGGGGCTACACTGAAGCTTTCTTT. It encodes CASRFTGGYTEAFF.

The chain couples TRBV7-2 to TRBJ1-2; D unclear. V shed 4 bases and J shed 6 bases, with 6 bases lying between them. This CDR3 is 11 amino acids long. The germline V gene encodes CDR1 SGHTA and CDR2 FQGNSA. CDR3 sequence reads: CASSSPDGYTF. As DNA, the CDR3 is TGTGCCAGCAGCTCCCCGGATGGCTACACCTTC.

The chain employs TRBV6-5 and TRBJ2-5; D not resolved. Germline V gives CDR1 MNHEY, CDR2 SVGAGI. The V end lost 6 bases, the J end lost 4 bases, and 9 bases lay between the germline ends. The CDR3 loop spans 12 amino acids. In DNA form, the CDR3 reads TGTGCCAGCAGCCCCGAGCGAGAGACCCAGTACTTC. Amino acid sequence: CASSPERETQYF.

V is TRBV27 and J is TRBJ2-7, with 10 bases identical to TRBD2. After removal of 4 bases from V and 6 bases from J, the junction contained 12 bases not matched to a gene. The CDR3 has 16 residues. From germline, CDR1 is MNHEY and CDR2 SMNVEV (reference sequence). Here the CDR3 reads CASSSAAGGSPFEQYF. The DNA for the CDR3 is TGTGCCAGCAGTTCCGCAGCGGGAGGGTCACCATTCGAGCAGTACTTC.

This chain joins TRBV7-6 and TRBJ2-7; 7 bases fit TRBD1. Trimming took 2 bases from V and 7 from J; bases not matched to a gene: 14. Germline CDR1 is SGHVS and CDR2 is FNYEAQ. This CDR3 is built from 16 residues. The CDR3 region has the DNA TGTGCCAGCAGCTTACTACCTTGGGGGACAGCCTCGGAGCAGTACTTC. This translates into CASSLLPWGTASEQYF. The variable domain in full, with the rest retrieved from reference TRBV7-6 and TRBJ2-7, is GAGVSQSPRYKVTKRGQDVALRCDPISGHVSLYWYRQALGQGPEFLTYFNYEAQQDKSGLPNDRFSAERPEGSISTLTIQRTEQRDSAMYRCASSLLPWGTASEQYFGPGTRLTVT.

The genes are TRBV5-5 and TRBJ1-1, with D possibly TRBD1 on 5 matching bases. This CDR3 is 15 amino acids long. CDR1 and CDR2 from the germline V gene are SGHKS and YYEKEE (reference sequence). V lost 1 base, J lost 5 bases, and 15 bases lay in between. The CDR3 loop reads CASSLLDSRTTEAFF. CDR3 nucleotides: TGTGCCAGCAGCTTGCTTGACAGCCGAACAACTGAAGCTTTCTTT.